The 22 T cell receptor beta chains below were found in one sample sequenced in a study of shared T cell receptors in the human thymus. Measured with immunoSEQ multiplex PCR; TCRdb has only the in-frame clones, and not every one. The table has some 700,000 clones, approximately 85% seen once; the top ten hold 0.008% to 0.011%. Another study also made use of these data, one on human thymus T cells.

The sample comprised thymocytes. All receptors derive from a girl under three years old with a congenital heart defect.

The chain combines TRBV5-1 with TRBJ2-1; 7 nucleotides line up with TRBD1. The CDR3 is 17 residues long. With 5 bases clipped from V and 3 bases from J, the junction kept 14 bases outside the gene matches. The germline gives CDR1 SGHRS, CDR2 YFSETQ. The CDR3 DNA reads as TGCGCCAGCAGAGTCCATACAGGGGAACCCCTCTACAATGAGCAGTTCTTC. The encoded protein is CASRVHTGEPLYNEQFF.

The genes are TRBV9 and TRBJ1-2; TRBD1 aligns across 10 bases. The germline gives CDR1 SGDLS, CDR2 YYNGEE. This CDR3 comprises 16 residues. With 7 bases clipped from V and 6 bases from J, the junction kept 15 bases outside the gene matches. The CDR3 DNA is TGTGCCAGCCGTCGGGACAGGGGAGAGTCCCCCCATGGCTACACCTTC. This encodes CASRRDRGESPHGYTF.

This rearrangement joins TRBV6-1 to TRBJ1-2; D is ambiguous. CDR1 MNHNS and CDR2 SASEGT come from the germline V gene. This CDR3 has 14 amino acids. Deletions cut 0 bases from V and 8 bases from J, with 13 bases between. The CDR3 loop is CASSEAGEDWGYTF. The CDR3 coding sequence is TGTGCCAGCAGTGAAGCCGGGGAGGATTGGGGCTACACCTTC.

This clone was seen more than once but under ten times. The rearrangement joins TRBV6-6 to TRBJ1-5; D not certain. With 7 bases removed from V and 3 bases from J, the gap between germline ends came to 10 bases. Germline V gene sequence: CDR1 MNHNY, CDR2 SVGAGI (reference sequence). The CDR3 spans 13 residues. CDR3 in amino acids: CASTPVNNQPQHF. The CDR3 DNA follows: TGTGCCAGCACCCCGGTGAACAATCAGCCCCAGCATTTT.

The V and J genes are TRBV11-2 and TRBJ2-5; D is unresolved. The CDR3 length is 14 residues. V was pared by 2 bases and J by 0 bases, with 7 bases between. Germline V CDR1 and CDR2: SGHAT, FQNNGV. In nucleotides, the CDR3 is TGTGCCAGCAGCTTATATGAGTACCAAGAGACCCAGTACTTC. It specifies CASSLYEYQETQYF. Using reference TRBV11-2 and TRBJ2-5 for the parts outside the CDR3, the full variable domain is EAGVAQSPRYKIIEKRQSVAFWCNPISGHATLYWYQQILGQGPKLLIQFQNNGVVDDSQLPKDRFSAERLKGVDSTLKIQPAKLEDSAVYLCASSLYEYQETQYFGPGTRLLVL.

The DNA for the CDR3 is TGCGCCAGCAGCCCTAGCGGGGCCCCGGGGACCCAGTACTTC. This sequence encodes CASSPSGAPGTQYF. V gene TRBV5-1 combines with J gene TRBJ2-5, with 9 bases matching TRBD2. The germline gives CDR1 SGHRS, CDR2 YFSETQ. J lost 7 bases, V lost 4 bases, and 8 bases had no gene match. This CDR3 is 14 amino acids long.

This clone was found a few times. This chain connects TRBV5-6 to TRBJ2-1; 7 bases are shared with TRBD1. J gave up 8 bases and V 5 bases, and 10 bases lay outside the gene matches. CDR1 and CDR2 from the germline V gene are SGHDT and YYEEEE. The CDR3 consists of 14 residues. CDR3 sequence (DNA): TGTGCCAGCAGATCGAGGGGGCGGTGGGATGAGCAGTTCTTC. It translates to CASRSRGRWDEQFF.

This clone came up once. J is TRBJ2-7 and V is TRBV7-9, with 7 bases identical to TRBD1. Trimming cost V 3 bases and J 0 bases; bases outside gene matches: 5. The CDR3 consists of 15 residues. CDR1 and CDR2 from the germline V gene are SEHNR and FQNEAQ (reference sequence). The CDR3 spells CASSFRQGDSYEQYF. The CDR3 bases are TGTGCCAGCAGCTTTAGGCAGGGGGACTCCTACGAGCAGTACTTC.

The CDR3 coding sequence is TGTGCCAGCAGTGCCCCTCGCATAAAGGGCAGGCTAGGGGATCAGCCCCAGCATTTT. Translation gives CASSAPRIKGRLGDQPQHF. This chain uses TRBV6-1 with TRBJ1-5; TRBD1 might be the D (5 bases). Germline assignment: CDR1 MNHNS and CDR2 SASEGT. V shed 4 bases and J shed 5 bases, with 27 bases lying between them. This CDR3 comprises 19 residues.

The J gene is TRBJ2-3, the V gene TRBV5-1, with D possibly being TRBD2 (6 bases). Germline CDR1 is SGHRS and CDR2 is YFSETQ. The CDR3 contains 15 residues. V was clipped by 5 bases and J by 0 bases, with 13 bases between them. The CDR3 nucleotides read TGCGCCAGCAGGGAGGGGACGTCTAGCACAGATACGCAGTATTTT. Its translation: CASREGTSSTDTQYF.

The chain links TRBV15 to TRBJ1-2, with D perhaps matching TRBD1 (5 bases). V lost 1 base, J lost 3 bases, and 18 bases lay in between. Germline CDR1 reads LNHNV; CDR2 reads YYDKDF (reference sequence). The CDR3 runs to 17 residues. CDR3 DNA sequence: TGTGCCACCAGCAGAGGACAGCCCCGACGTCAATACTATGGCTACACCTTC. Its translation: CATSRGQPRRQYYGYTF.

The genes are TRBV11-2 and TRBJ2-7, with D perhaps TRBD1 (6 bases). Germline V lookup: CDR1 SGHAT, CDR2 FQNNGV. The V end lost 1 base, the J end lost 1 base, and 11 bases lay between the germline ends. This CDR3 contains 15 residues. The CDR3 nucleotides are TGTGCCAGCAGCTTAGGAATAACAGGGTCCTACGAGCAGTACTTC. Translation gives CASSLGITGSYEQYF. The variable domain in full, with the rest retrieved from reference TRBV11-2 and TRBJ2-7, is EAGVAQSPRYKIIEKRQSVAFWCNPISGHATLYWYQQILGQGPKLLIQFQNNGVVDDSQLPKDRFSAERLKGVDSTLKIQPAKLEDSAVYLCASSLGITGSYEQYFGPGTRLTVT.

The chain is built from TRBV5-6 and TRBJ1-4, with 8 bases matching TRBD1. CDR1 is SGHDT, CDR2 YYEEEE, per germline. The trim removed 3 bases at V and 6 bases at J, leaving 7 bases unmatched. The CDR3 loop spans 15 amino acids. This chain's CDR3 is CASSSPRGRHEKLFF. The CDR3 nucleotides are TGTGCCAGCAGCTCCCCCAGGGGGCGTCATGAAAAACTGTTTTTT.

The rearrangement joins TRBV29-1 to TRBJ1-1; a weak D match, TRBD1 (6 bases). The V and J ends lost 7 bases and 0 bases respectively, with 18 bases between them. Looked up from germline, CDR1 is SQVTM and CDR2 is ANQGSEA. The CDR3 covers 15 residues. The CDR3 sequence: CSGTIRDTLNTEAFF. CDR3 nucleotide sequence: TGCAGCGGAACTATCCGGGACACGTTGAACACTGAAGCTTTCTTT.

The rearrangement links TRBV19 to TRBJ2-7, with TRBD2 matching over 7 bases. Germline lookup yields CDR1 LNHDA and CDR2 SQIVND (reference sequence). The V segment lost 6 bases and the J segment 5 bases; nucleotides outside the gene matches: 19. The CDR3 is 17 amino acids. The CDR3 bases are TGTGCCAGTAGCTTCCAGAACCGGCGGGGGTATTGCCACGAGCAGTACTTC. Protein: CASSFQNRRGYCHEQYF.

This chain joins TRBV30 and TRBJ1-2, with TRBD1 matching 8 bases. V lost 1 base, J lost 5 bases, and 15 bases stayed unmatched. The CDR3 contains 17 residues. Per germline, CDR1 GTSNPN and CDR2 SVGIG (reference sequence). This CDR3 reads CAWSGRLFNRGAYGYTF. The CDR3 DNA reads TGTGCCTGGAGTGGACGCCTTTTCAACAGGGGGGCTTATGGCTACACCTTC.

CDR3 region: CASSLVGLAGGESSGELFF. The CDR3 DNA is TGTGCCAGCAGCTTGGTGGGACTAGCGGGGGGAGAATCGTCCGGGGAGCTGTTTTTT. The rearrangement uses TRBV5-6 and TRBJ2-2; 15 positions match TRBD2. The junction had 9 bases not matched to a gene; V was cut back by 0 bases and J by 6 bases. This CDR3 is 19 amino acids long. Germline V lookup: CDR1 SGHDT, CDR2 YYEEEE.

The chain is built from TRBV2 and TRBJ1-1, with 7 nucleotides matching TRBD1. This CDR3 is built from 17 residues. The V and J ends lost 6 bases and 0 bases, in that order; junction bases with no gene match: 13. The germline CDR1 and CDR2 sequences are SNHLY and FYNNEI. CDR3 protein: CASREGAGLWVNTEAFF. Written as DNA, the CDR3 is TGTGCCAGCAGGGAGGGGGCGGGGCTATGGGTGAACACTGAAGCTTTCTTT.

The rearrangement links TRBV6-6 to TRBJ1-4; TRBD1 aligns across 7 bases. With V trimmed by 7 bases and J by 3 bases, 5 bases remained unmatched. The CDR3 length is 14 residues. Germline values: CDR1 MNHNY, CDR2 SVGAGI (reference sequence). The DNA for the CDR3 is TGTGCCAGCATCAAGGACAGGTCTAATGAAAAACTGTTTTTT. Residues: CASIKDRSNEKLFF.

The gene calls are TRBV2 and TRBJ1-1; the match to TRBD1 covers 10 bases. CDR3 length: 13 amino acids. The trim removed 7 bases at V and 4 bases at J, leaving 3 bases unmatched. Germline CDR1 reads SNHLY; CDR2 reads FYNNEI. CDR3 protein: CASKDRGLTEAFF. CDR3 coding DNA: TGTGCCAGCAAAGACAGGGGGCTCACTGAAGCTTTCTTT.

V and J are TRBV29-1 and TRBJ2-3; 8 bases match TRBD1. V lost 7 bases to trimming and J lost 0 bases; unmatched junction nucleotides: 9. This CDR3 is built from 15 residues. Germline V lookup: CDR1 SQVTM, CDR2 ANQGSEA. CDR3 DNA sequence: TGCAGCGGAGGACCGGGACAGGAAAGCACAGATACGCAGTATTTT. Its protein is CSGGPGQESTDTQYF.

The V call is TRBV2, the J call TRBJ1-1, with D maybe TRBD1 (5 bases). This CDR3 has 13 residues. Per the germline V gene, CDR1 is SNHLY and CDR2 is FYNNEI. The ends were cut back, 7 bases at V and 5 bases at J, with 14 bases in the middle. In DNA form, the CDR3 reads TGTGCCAGCAAAGGAGGACGGGGGACTGAAGCTTTCTTT. Its translation is CASKGGRGTEAFF. Filled out from reference TRBV2 and TRBJ1-1, the complete variable domain reads EPEVTQTPSHQVTQMGQEVILRCVPISNHLYFYWYRQILGQKVEFLVSFYNNEISEKSEIFDDQFSVERPDGSNFTLKIRSTKLEDSAMYFCASKGGRGTEAFFGQGTRLTVV.